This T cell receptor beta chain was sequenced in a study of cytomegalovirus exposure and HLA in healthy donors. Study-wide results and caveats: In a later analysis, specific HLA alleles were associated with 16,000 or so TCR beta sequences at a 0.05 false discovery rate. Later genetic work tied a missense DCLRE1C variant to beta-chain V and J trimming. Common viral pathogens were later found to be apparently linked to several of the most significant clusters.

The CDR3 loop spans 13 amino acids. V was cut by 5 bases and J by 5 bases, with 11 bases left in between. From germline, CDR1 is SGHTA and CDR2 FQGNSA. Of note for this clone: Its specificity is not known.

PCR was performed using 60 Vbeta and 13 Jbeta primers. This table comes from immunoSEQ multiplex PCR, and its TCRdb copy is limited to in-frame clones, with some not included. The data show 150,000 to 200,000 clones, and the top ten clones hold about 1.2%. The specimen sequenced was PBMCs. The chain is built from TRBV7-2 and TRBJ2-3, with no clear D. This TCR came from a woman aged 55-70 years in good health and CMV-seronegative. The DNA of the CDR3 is TGTGCCAGCAGCCTGTATGCAGAAGATACGCAGTATTTT. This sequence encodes CASSLYAEDTQYF.